This T cell receptor beta chain was identified in a study of control samples from healthy donors and cancer patients. Sequencing was performed with immunoSEQ multiplex PCR; in TCRdb, only in-frame clones are kept and a portion is missing. The table shows about 85,000 clones, with approximately 90% occurring only once. The CDR3 has 15 amino acids. In germline, CDR1 is ENHRY, CDR2 SYGVKD. With V trimmed by 3 bases and J by 2 bases, 4 bases remained unmatched. The sequenced material came from blood. The TCR originated in a young woman in good health. V usage is TRBV10-3 and J usage is TRBJ1-1, with 9 bases fitting TRBD1. CDR3 DNA sequence: TGTGCCATCAGTGATCTGGACAGGGGTAACACTGAAGCTTTCTTT. Its translation is CAISDLDRGNTEAFF.